This TCR beta chain was sequenced in a study of cytomegalovirus exposure and HLA in healthy donors (dated 2017 in TCRdb). General notes on the study: An earlier analysis of some 550 of the donors reported approximately 270 Gb of sequence data and roughly 100 million unique TCR beta sequences from about 179 million T cells. Approximately 310 gigabases of sequencing data and about 92 million unique TCR sequences made up an early release that covered approximately 650 HLA-typed donors. Among the roughly 370 genotyped donors, approximately 82% belonged to the genetic ancestry cluster associated with self-reported Caucasian donors. The study aimed to test whether signatures of past pathogen exposure could be identified by cataloging public T cell receptors. The study used immunosequencing to profile the T cell repertoires of approximately 690 subjects and linked those repertoires to cytomegalovirus serostatus. Along with the approximately 620-subject first cohort, a separate validation cohort of around 110 different subjects was used. To predict cytomegalovirus infection status, the study combined high-throughput TCR immunosequencing, statistical association of individual TCRs with disease status, and machine learning. A later analysis re-analyzed previously published TCR beta repertoires from 650 to 800 donors and added high-resolution HLA genotyping to study TCR occurrence patterns. The later analysis used no new phenotypic data to find candidate immune exposures, relying instead on TCR beta sequences and their occurrence across donors. To decide whether each TCR beta V gene segment behaved as functional or pseudogenic, an earlier analysis of approximately 590 of the donors relied on high-throughput TCR beta sequencing. Donor age, sex, ethnicity and CMV serostatus were collected together with the repertoire data. A later genetic analysis took genome-wide SNP genotypes for about 55% of the roughly 670 donors and used that subset as a discovery cohort. Every repertoire in the discovery cohort had been generated on one and the same sequencing platform. HLA typing covered class I and class II loci at four-digit resolution. The number of donors typed differed by locus, with roughly 629-640 for A, B, C, DRB1 and DQB1, around 520 for DQA1, 606 for DPA1, and about 450 for DPB1. Roughly five DR-DQ haplotypes were treated as single units for association and clustering because of strong linkage in the cohort. On average, over 200,000 unique TCR beta nucleotide sequences were sequenced per donor among about 400 genotyped donors of the cohort, with about 19% of those sequences being non-productive.

Libraries came from the immunoSEQ multiplex PCR assay. The multiplex PCR relied on a mix of 60 forward primers for TCR Vbeta segments and 13 reverse primers for TCR Jbeta segments. The CDR3 region of rearranged TCR beta genes was amplified from genomic DNA with a multiplex PCR assay. The amplified TCR beta libraries were sequenced on the Illumina HiSeq System as 87-base-pair reads. Per the source publication's procedure: A later analysis counted 75 million to 100 million unique TCR beta chains across the 700 or so repertoires, and approximately 11 million of these chains were shared by at least two donors. To remove PCR and sequencing errors, raw reads were error-corrected and collapsed into unique sequences using a nearest-neighbor algorithm that merged closely related sequences. Alignment of CDR3 sequences to IMGT reference sequences was used to assign V, D and J gene segments. For a sequence to be retained, a match of at least six nucleotides was required to both a V gene segment and a J gene segment. Rearrangements were called productive when the CDR3 lacked stop codons and stayed in frame with V and J; all others were non-productive. Following IMGT convention, CDR3 was defined as the stretch from the second conserved V-encoded cysteine up to the conserved J-encoded phenylalanine. The earlier analysis of 500 to 650 of the donors excluded any sequence lacking an unambiguous match to a single V gene segment. An earlier analysis of 550 to 650 of the donors classified V segments as functional when productive rearrangements were above 56.7% and as segregating when the standard deviation between donors was above 5%. To diagnose cytomegalovirus status from the catalog of TCR beta chain sequences, a statistical classification framework was built. In a later analysis, TCR nucleotide sequences were compared against IMGT/GENE-DB human TR gene sequences so that V and J genes could be assigned. In a later analysis, CDR3 sequences and most-parsimonious VDJ recombination scenarios were assigned using the TCRdist pipeline. In a later analysis, every TCR beta chain was defined by the combination of its CDR3 amino acid sequence and its V-gene family, and reads without a unique V-gene family were dropped. A later analysis removed 500 to 600 highly shared, low-generation-probability nucleotide sequences to deal with suspected cross-contamination and a sequencing artifact. A later analysis calculated a clonal expansion index for each public chain from normalized within-repertoire ranks of inferred template counts. Generation probabilities in a later analysis came from a VDJ recombination model fitted to out-of-frame rearrangements, and those results were checked against IGoR. In a later analysis, hypergeometric tests were used to score TCR-TCR, TCR-HLA and TCR-CMV co-occurrence, with a repertoire-size bias correction applied to TCR pairs. In a later analysis, false discovery rates were estimated by permuting HLA or CMV assignments 20 times. In a later analysis, co-occurring TCRs were grouped using DBSCAN, and TCRdist sequence similarity was added for clustering within HLA-allele-positive subsets. Co-occurrence clustering excluded repertoires with fewer than 30,000 or more than 120,000 public chains, plus five with anomalous nucleotide sharing. TCRdb carries this immuneACCESS record with in-frame sequences only. Its versions omit some clonotypes, under half of them owing to an unresolved V gene in the studies checked, with the rest unexplained. That table is the source of V, J and clone size, and D and trimming were worked out from the DNA. This sample has more than 150,000 clones in its table, and about three quarters of those were observed once. The ten most abundant clones make up roughly 1.5% of the sample.

The cohort comprised some 680 healthy bone marrow donors. At the time of sampling, every cohort member was nominally healthy, though immune exposures that went unrecorded were likely present. The donor was CMV seronegative and was included in the group of over 300 seronegative cohort members. A peripheral blood sample was collected from each donor, and TCR beta sequencing was performed on peripheral blood mononuclear cells. The Qiagen DNeasy Blood Extraction Kit was used to extract genomic DNA from the blood cell samples. This clone showed up just a few times. Its antigen target is currently unknown. Base-call qualities are not available, and no considerably larger clone is one nucleotide away. Broad study findings and their caveats: The cohort was sequenced for TCR beta chains only, and without alpha or paired-chain data the features that could be detected were limited. The presence/absence analyses assumed that sequencing depth was roughly uniform across donors, and that assumption may not be true. Across donors, most TCR sequences were observed very rarely, whereas some public TCRs were present in many individuals. For the cohort, immune exposure information was limited to CMV serostatus. A later genetic analysis reported fewer N-insertions in productive TCRs among donors in an Asian-associated ancestry cluster than the roughly 700-donor mean. The authors suggested that the approach could potentially be generalized to other disease states and immunological phenotypes. A later analysis found that HLA-associated TCR beta chains were more clonally expanded and had lower generation probabilities than equally common non-associated chains. Because counts were too low, about 15 rarely observed V segments, including chromosome 9 orphons, were left out of the earlier analysis of a few hundred of the donors. The classifier was reported to diagnose cytomegalovirus status with high specificity and sensitivity in both the original cohort and the validation cohort. V-gene and J-gene trimming of TCR beta chains was associated with a missense DCLRE1C variant in a later genetic analysis, and the association was replicated in an independent cohort. A further reported finding was that TCR beta sequences accurately predicted the HLA-A and HLA-B alleles for most subjects in the first cohort. Some IMGT-functional V segments, including TRBV6-2 and TRBV6-3, could not be told apart with the 87-base-pair reads, so those segments were excluded. A later analysis found that most CMV-associated TCR beta chains appeared HLA-restricted, with HLA associations seemingly driven largely by CMV exposure. Linkage disequilibrium might explain the correlated functional status among segregating V segments, but an unknown experimental factor could not be ruled out. Strong co-occurrence of HLA alleles, especially DR and DQ, made assigning TCR associations to individual alleles difficult. According to a later analysis, parvovirus B19, influenza, CMV and Epstein-Barr virus appeared linked to several top co-occurrence clusters. Because HLA typing was missing for some donors at each locus, association tests included only the typed subset. A group of highly shared sequence variants was considered likely to be a technical artifact of the sequencing pipeline. Broadly in line with IMGT annotations, most TCR beta V segments showed up in productive rearrangements about 87% or about 30% of the time in an earlier analysis of 450 to 600 of the donors. In a later analysis, the rate of TCR association differed among HLA loci, with DRB1 alleles having the most associated TCRs and HLA-C alleles having the fewest. A later analysis associated about 17,000 TCR beta sequences with specific HLA alleles at a false discovery rate of 0.05. In vitro tests confirmed that a few of the cytomegalovirus-associated TCR beta chains recognize cytomegalovirus antigens. The study listed 164 TCR beta chains as associated with cytomegalovirus.

The germline V gene (reference sequence) yields MNHEY for CDR1 and SMNVEV for CDR2. The CDR3 measures 12 amino acids from cysteine to phenylalanine. Only the CDR3 portion is preserved as DNA: 36 bases, with reading frame beginning at the first base. V is shortened by 10 bases, J by 8 bases, and the region joining them spans 14 bases. The rearrangement joined TRBV27 to TRBJ2-2; no D segment can be confidently identified. The TCR comes from a man aged 18 to 30 in good health and CMV-seronegative. Sequenced material: PBMCs. In nucleotides, the sequence is TGTGCCACCATCGCGACTTGGGGGGAGCTGTTTTTT. It translates to CATIATWGELFF.